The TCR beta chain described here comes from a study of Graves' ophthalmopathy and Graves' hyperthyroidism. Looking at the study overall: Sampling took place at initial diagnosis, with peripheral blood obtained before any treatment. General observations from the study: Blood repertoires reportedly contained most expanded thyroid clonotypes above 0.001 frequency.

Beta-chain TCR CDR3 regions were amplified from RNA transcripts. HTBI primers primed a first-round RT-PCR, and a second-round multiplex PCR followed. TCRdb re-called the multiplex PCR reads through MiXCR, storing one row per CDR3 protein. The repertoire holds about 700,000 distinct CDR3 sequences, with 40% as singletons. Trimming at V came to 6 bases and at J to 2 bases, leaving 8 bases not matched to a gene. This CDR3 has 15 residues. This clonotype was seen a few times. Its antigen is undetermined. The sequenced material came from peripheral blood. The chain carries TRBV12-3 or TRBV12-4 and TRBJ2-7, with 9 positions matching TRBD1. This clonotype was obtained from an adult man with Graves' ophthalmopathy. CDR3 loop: CASSHAGTGPYEQYF. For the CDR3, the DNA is TGTGCCAGCAGCCATGCGGGGACAGGGCCCTACGAGCAGTACTTC.